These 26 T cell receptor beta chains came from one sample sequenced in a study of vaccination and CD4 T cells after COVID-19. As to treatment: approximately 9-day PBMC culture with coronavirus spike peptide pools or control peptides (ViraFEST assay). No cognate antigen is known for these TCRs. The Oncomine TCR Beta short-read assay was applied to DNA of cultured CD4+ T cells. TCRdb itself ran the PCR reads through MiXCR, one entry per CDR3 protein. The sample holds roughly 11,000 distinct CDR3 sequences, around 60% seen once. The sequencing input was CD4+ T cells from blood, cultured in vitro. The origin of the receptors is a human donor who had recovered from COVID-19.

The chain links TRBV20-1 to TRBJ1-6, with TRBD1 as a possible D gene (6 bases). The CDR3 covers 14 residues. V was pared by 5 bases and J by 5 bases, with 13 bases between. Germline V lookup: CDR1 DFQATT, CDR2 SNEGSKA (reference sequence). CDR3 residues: CSARRGLDNSPLHF. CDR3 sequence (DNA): TGCAGTGCTCGCAGGGGTCTGGATAATTCACCCCTCCACTTT.

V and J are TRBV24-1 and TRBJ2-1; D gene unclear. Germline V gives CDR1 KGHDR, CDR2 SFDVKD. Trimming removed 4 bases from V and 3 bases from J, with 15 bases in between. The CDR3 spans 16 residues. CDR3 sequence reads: CATSDQDPVGYNEQFF. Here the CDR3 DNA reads TGTGCCACCAGTGACCAGGACCCGGTGGGCTACAATGAGCAGTTCTTC.

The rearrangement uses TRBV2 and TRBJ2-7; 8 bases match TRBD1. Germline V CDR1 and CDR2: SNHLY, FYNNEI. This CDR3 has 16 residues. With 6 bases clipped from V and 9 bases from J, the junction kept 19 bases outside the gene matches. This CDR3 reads CASSREGQDHNPRQYF. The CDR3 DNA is TGTGCCAGCAGCCGAGAGGGACAGGACCATAATCCGAGGCAGTACTTC.

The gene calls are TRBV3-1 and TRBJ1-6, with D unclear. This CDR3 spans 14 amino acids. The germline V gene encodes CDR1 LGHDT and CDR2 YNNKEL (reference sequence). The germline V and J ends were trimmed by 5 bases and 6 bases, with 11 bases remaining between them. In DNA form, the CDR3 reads TGTGCCAGCAGCACATTGAAGGTTAATTCACCCCTCCACTTT. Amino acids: CASSTLKVNSPLHF.

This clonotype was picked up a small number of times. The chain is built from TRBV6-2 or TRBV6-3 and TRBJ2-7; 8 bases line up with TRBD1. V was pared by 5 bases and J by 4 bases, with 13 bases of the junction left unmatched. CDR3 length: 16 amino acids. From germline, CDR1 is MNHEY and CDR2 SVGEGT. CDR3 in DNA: TGTGCCAGCAGTGGGACTCTCAGGGGGCGAATATACGAGCAGTACTTC. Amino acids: CASSGTLRGRIYEQYF.

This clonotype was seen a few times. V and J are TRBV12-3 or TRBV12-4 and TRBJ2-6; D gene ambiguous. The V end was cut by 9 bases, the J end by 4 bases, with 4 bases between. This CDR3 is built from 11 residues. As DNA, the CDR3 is TGTGCCAGTCTCGGGGCCAACGTCCTGACTTTC. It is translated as CASLGANVLTF.

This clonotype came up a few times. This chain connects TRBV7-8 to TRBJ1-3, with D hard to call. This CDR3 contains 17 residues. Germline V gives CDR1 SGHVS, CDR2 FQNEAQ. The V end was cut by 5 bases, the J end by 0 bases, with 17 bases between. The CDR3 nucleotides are TGTGCCAGCAGCCCAGGTGGCAGACAAGCCTCTGGAAACACCATATATTTT. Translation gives CASSPGGRQASGNTIYF.

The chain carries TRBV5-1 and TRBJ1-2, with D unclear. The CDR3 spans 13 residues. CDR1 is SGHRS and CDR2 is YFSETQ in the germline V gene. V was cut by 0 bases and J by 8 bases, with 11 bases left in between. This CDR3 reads CASSLEGYRGYTF. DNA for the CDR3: TGCGCCAGCAGCTTGGAAGGCTATCGGGGCTACACCTTC.

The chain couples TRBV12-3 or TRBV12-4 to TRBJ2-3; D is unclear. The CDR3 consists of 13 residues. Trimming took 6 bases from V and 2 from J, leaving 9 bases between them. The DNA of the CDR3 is TGTGCCAGCAGCCACTTGAACACAGATACGCAGTATTTT. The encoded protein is CASSHLNTDTQYF.

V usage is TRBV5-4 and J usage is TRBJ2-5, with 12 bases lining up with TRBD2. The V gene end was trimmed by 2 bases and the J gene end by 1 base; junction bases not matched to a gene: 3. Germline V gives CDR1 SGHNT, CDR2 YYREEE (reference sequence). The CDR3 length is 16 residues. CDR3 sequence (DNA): TGTGCCAGCAGCTTACTAGCGGGGGGAGTCCAAGAGACCCAGTACTTC. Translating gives CASSLLAGGVQETQYF.

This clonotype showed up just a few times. The CDR3 loop is CASSPSFARSSEAFF. The CDR3 DNA follows: TGTGCCAGCAGTCCGTCCTTTGCAAGGAGCTCTGAAGCTTTCTTT. V gene TRBV6-1 combines with J gene TRBJ1-1; D remains unclear. The CDR3 runs to 15 residues. Germline-derived CDR1 and CDR2 are MNHNS and SASEGT. The ends were cut back, 5 bases at V and 6 bases at J, with 19 bases in the middle.

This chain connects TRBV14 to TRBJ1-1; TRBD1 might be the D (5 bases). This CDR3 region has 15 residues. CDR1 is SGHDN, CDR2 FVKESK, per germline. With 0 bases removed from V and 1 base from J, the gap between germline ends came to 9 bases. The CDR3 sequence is CASSQESRGNTEAFF. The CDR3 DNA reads TGTGCCAGCAGCCAAGAGTCTAGGGGGAACACTGAAGCTTTCTTT.

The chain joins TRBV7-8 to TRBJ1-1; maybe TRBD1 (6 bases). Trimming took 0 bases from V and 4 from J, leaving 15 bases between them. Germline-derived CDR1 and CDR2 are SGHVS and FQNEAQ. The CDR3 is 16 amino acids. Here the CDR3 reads CASSLAPPGQGTEAFF. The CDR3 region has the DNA TGTGCCAGCAGCTTAGCCCCTCCGGGACAAGGCACTGAAGCTTTCTTT. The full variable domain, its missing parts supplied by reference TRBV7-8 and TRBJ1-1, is GAGVSQSPRYKVAKRGQDVALRCDPISGHVSLFWYQQALGQGPEFLTYFQNEAQLDKSGLPSDRFFAERPEGSVSTLKIQRTQQEDSAVYLCASSLAPPGQGTEAFFGQGTRLTVV.

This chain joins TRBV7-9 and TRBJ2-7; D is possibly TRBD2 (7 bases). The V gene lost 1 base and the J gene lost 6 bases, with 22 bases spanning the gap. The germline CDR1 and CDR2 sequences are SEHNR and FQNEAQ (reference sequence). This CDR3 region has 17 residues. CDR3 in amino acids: CASSLGTAGSVLGEQYF. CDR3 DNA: TGTGCCAGCAGCTTAGGGACAGCGGGATCGGTATTGGGCGAGCAGTACTTC.

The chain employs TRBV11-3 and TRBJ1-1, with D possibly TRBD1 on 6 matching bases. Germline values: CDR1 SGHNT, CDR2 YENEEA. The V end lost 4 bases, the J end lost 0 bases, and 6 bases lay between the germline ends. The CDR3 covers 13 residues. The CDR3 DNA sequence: TGTGCCAGCAGCTCAGGGGTGAACACTGAAGCTTTCTTT. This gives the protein CASSSGVNTEAFF. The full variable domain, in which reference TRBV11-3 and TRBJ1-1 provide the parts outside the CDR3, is EAGVVQSPRYKIIEKKQPVAFWCNPISGHNTLYWYLQNLGQGPELLIRYENEEAVDDSQLPKDRFSAERLKGVDSTLKIQPAELGDSAVYLCASSSGVNTEAFFGQGTRLTVV.

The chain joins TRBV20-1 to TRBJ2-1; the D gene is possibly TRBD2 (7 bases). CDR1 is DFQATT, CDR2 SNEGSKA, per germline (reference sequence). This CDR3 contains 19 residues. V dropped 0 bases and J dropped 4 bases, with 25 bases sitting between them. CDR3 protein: CSARETPKRRGPPYNEQFF. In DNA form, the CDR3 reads TGCAGTGCTAGAGAGACGCCGAAGCGGCGGGGGCCCCCTTACAATGAGCAGTTCTTC.

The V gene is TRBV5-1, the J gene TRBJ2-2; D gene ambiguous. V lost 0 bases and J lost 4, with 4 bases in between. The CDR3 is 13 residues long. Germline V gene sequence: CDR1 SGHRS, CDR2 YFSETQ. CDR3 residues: CASSLGSTGELFF. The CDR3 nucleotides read TGCGCCAGCAGCTTGGGTTCCACCGGGGAGCTGTTTTTT.

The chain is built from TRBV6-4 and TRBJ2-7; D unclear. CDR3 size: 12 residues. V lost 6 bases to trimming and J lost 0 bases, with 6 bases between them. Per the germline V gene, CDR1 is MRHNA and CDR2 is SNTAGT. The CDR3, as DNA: TGTGCCAGCAGCCCCTACTCCTACGAGCAGTACTTC. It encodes CASSPYSYEQYF.

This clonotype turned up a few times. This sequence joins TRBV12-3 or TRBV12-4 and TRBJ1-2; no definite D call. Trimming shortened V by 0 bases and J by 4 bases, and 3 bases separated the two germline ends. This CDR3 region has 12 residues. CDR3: CASSLASYGYTF. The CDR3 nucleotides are TGTGCCAGCAGTTTAGCTTCCTATGGCTACACCTTC.

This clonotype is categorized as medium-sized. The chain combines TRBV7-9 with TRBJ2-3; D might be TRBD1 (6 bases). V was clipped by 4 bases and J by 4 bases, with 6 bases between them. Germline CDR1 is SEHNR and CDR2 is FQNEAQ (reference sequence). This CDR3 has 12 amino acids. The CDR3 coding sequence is TGTGCCAGCAGCTACAGGGCAGATACGCAGTATTTT. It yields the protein CASSYRADTQYF.

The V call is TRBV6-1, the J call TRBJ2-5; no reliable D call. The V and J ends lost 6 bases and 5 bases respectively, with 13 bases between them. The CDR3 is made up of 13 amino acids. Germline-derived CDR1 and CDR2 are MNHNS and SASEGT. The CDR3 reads CASRVGSWETQYF. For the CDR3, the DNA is TGTGCCAGCAGGGTGGGCAGTTGGGAGACCCAGTACTTC.

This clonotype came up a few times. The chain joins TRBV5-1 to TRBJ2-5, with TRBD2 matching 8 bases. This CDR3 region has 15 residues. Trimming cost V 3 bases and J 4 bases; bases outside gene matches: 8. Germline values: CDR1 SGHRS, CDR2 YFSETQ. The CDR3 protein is CASSSGGGRTETQYF. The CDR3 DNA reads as TGCGCCAGCAGCTCCGGGGGGGGCAGGACAGAGACCCAGTACTTC. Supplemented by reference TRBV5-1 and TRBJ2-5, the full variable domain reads KAGVTQTPRYLIKTRGQQVTLSCSPISGHRSVSWYQQTPGQGLQFLFEYFSETQRNKGNFPGRFSGRQFSNSRSEMNVSTLELGDSALYLCASSSGGGRTETQYFGPGTRLLVL.

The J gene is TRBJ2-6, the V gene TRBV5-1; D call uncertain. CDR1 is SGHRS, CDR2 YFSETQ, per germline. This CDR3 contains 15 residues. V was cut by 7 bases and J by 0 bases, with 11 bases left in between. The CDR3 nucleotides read TGCGCCAGCGGTCTTGTGCTCTCTGGGGCCAACGTCCTGACTTTC. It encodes CASGLVLSGANVLTF.

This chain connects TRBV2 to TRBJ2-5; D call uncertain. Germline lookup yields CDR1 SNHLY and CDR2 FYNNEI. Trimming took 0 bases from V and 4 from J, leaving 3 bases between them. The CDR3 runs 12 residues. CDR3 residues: CASSEAGETQYF. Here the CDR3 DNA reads TGTGCCAGCAGTGAAGCGGGAGAGACCCAGTACTTC.

Written as DNA, the CDR3 is TGCAGTGCTAGAAGGGGACAAATCGACGAGCAGTACTTC. This encodes CSARRGQIDEQYF. This sequence joins TRBV20-1 and TRBJ2-7; tentative D call: TRBD1 (6 bases). The CDR3 consists of 13 residues. CDR1 is DFQATT and CDR2 is SNEGSKA in the germline V gene (reference sequence). Deletions cut 2 bases from V and 5 bases from J, with 13 bases between.

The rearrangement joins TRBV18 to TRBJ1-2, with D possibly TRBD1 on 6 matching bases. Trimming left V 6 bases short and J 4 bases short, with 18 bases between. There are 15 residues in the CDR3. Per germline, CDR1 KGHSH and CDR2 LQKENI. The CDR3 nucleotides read TGTGCCAGCTCGGACCTAGTGGGGGCGATCTATGGCTACACCTTC. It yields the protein CASSDLVGAIYGYTF.